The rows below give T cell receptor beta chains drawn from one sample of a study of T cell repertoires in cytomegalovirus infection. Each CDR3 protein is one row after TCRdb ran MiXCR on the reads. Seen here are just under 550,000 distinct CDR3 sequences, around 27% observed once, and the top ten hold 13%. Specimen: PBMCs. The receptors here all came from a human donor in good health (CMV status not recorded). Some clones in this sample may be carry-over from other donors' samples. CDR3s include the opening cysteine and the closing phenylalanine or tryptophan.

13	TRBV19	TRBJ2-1	CASSPLQENEQFF
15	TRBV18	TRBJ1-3	CASSPRTDPRNTIYF
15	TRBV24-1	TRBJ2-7	CATSDLRLKGYEQYF
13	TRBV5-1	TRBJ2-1	CASSTSVYNEQFF
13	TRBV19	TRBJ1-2	CASSIPGEYGYTF
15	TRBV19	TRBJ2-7	CASSQGRPYSYEQYF
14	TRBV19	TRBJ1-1	CASLGGQGYTEAFF
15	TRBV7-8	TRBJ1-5	CASSLTNIGNQPQHF
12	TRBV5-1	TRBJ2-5	CASSLGKETQYF
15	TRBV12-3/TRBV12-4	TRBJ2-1	CASSSGQGRYNEQFF
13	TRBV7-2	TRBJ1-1	CASSWDRDTEAFF
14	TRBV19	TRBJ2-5	CASSIDLSVETQYF
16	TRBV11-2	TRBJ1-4	CASSQIPGQGGEKLFF
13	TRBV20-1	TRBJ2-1	CSALSGGTNEQFF
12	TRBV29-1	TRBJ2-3	CSGGLAIDTQYF
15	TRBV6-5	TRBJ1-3	CASSLRGAGGNTIYF
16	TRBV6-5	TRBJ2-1	CASSYPGSLGYGEQFF
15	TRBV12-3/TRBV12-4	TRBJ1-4	CASSSSGTGGEKLFF
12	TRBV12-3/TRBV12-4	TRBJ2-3	CASSPLGNTQYF
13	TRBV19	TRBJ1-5	CASSMQKNQPQHF
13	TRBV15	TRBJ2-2	CATSGGGAGELFF
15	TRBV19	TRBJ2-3	CASRLTSSSTDTQYF
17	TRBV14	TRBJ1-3	CASSQPGRGVSGNTIYF
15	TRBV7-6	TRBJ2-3	CASSRSGRAADTQYF
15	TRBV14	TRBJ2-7	CASSQNYRGAYEQYF
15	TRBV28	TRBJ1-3	CASGLGGPAGNTIYF
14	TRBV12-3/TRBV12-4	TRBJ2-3	CASSWWGEGDTQYF
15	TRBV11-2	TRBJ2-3	CASSRPGTGDYTQYF
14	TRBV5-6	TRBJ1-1	CASSLVQGNPEAFF
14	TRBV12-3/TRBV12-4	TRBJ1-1	CASSFFGLNTEAFF
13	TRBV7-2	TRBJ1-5	CASSFRVNQPQHF
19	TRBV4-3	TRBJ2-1	CASSQEAGTSGRSYNEQFF
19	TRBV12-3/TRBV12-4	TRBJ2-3	CASSPSQGVSSGSRNTQYF
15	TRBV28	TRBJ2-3	CASSFSGRGSDTQYF
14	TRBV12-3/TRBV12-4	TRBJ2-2	CASIMAGANGELFF
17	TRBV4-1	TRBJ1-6	CASSQQRIGEDNSPLHF
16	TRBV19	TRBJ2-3	CASSIMGRGFTDTQYF
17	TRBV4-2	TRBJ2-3	CASSQDLSQASGNTQYF
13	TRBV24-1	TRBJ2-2	CATLGQNTGELFF
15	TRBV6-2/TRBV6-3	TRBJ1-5	CASSYATGGAQPQHF